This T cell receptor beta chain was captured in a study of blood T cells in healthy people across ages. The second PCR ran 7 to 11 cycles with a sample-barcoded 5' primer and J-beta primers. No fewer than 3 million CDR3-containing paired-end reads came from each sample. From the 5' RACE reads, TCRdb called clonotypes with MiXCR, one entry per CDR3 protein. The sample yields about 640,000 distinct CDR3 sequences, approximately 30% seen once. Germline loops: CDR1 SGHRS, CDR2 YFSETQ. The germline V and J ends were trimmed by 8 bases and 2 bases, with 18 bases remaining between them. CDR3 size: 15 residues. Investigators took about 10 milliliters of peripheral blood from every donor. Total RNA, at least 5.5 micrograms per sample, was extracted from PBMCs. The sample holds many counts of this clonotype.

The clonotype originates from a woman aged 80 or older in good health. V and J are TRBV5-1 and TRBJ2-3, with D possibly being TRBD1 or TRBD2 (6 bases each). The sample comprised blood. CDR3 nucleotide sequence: TGCGCCAGTAAGGAGGGTATGGGGGCCACAGATACGCAGTATTTT. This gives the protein CASKEGMGATDTQYF. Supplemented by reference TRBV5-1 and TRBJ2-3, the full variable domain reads KAGVTQTPRYLIKTRGQQVTLSCSPISGHRSVSWYQQTPGQGLQFLFEYFSETQRNKGNFPGRFSGRQFSNSRSEMNVSTLELGDSALYLCASKEGMGATDTQYFGPGTRLTVL.